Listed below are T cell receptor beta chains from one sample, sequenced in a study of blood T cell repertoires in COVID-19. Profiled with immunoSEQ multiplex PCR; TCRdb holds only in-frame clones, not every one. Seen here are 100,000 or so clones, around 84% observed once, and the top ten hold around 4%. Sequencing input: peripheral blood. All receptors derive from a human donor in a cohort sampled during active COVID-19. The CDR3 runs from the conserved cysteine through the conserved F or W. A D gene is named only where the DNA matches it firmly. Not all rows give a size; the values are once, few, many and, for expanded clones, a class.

CDR3 DNA: TGTGCCAGCAGTTTGCAGGCGATGAACACTGAAGCTTTCTTT
CDR3 protein: CASSLQAMNTEAFF
clone size: NA
D gene: NA
V gene: TRBV28
J gene: TRBJ1-1

CDR3 DNA: TGCGCCAGCAGCCAAGGCGGGACTAGCGGGAGCACAGATACGCAGTATTTT
CDR3 protein: CASSQGGTSGSTDTQYF
clone size: NA
D gene: TRBD2
V gene: TRBV4-3
J gene: TRBJ2-3

CDR3 DNA: TGTGCCAGCAGCTTGGGAGGGACAGGGGATGGCTACACCTTC
CDR3 protein: CASSLGGTGDGYTF
clone size: NA
D gene: TRBD1
V gene: TRBV5-4
J gene: TRBJ1-2

CDR3 DNA: TGTGCCAGCAGCCCGGTGGCAGCGGGGGGGACAGATACGCAGTATTTT
CDR3 protein: CASSPVAAGGTDTQYF
clone size: once
D gene: TRBD2
V gene: TRBV7-6
J gene: TRBJ2-3

CDR3 DNA: TGTGCCAGCAGCTTAGAGACAGGGAGTGAGCAGTTCTTC
CDR3 protein: CASSLETGSEQFF
clone size: once
D gene: TRBD1
V gene: TRBV11-1
J gene: TRBJ2-1

CDR3 DNA: TGTGCCAGCAGTTACGGACAGGACTATGGCTACACCTTC
CDR3 protein: CASSYGQDYGYTF
clone size: NA
D gene: TRBD1
V gene: TRBV6-2/TRBV6-3
J gene: TRBJ1-2

CDR3 DNA: TGTGCCAGCAGTGGACTAGCTCCCGAGACCCAGTACTTC
CDR3 protein: CASSGLAPETQYF
clone size: NA
D gene: TRBD2
V gene: TRBV28
J gene: TRBJ2-5

CDR3 DNA: TGTGCCAGCAGACGAGGGGGCCGAGGCTACACCTTC
CDR3 protein: CASRRGGRGYTF
clone size: NA
D gene: TRBD1
V gene: TRBV27
J gene: TRBJ1-2

CDR3 DNA: TGTGCCAGTAGGGACAGGGGAGGCACTGAAGCTTTCTTT
CDR3 protein: CASRDRGGTEAFF
clone size: once
D gene: TRBD1
V gene: TRBV19
J gene: TRBJ1-1

CDR3 DNA: TGTGCCAGTAGTATTTACCCAGGGACTAAAGGGGACGAGCAGTACTTC
CDR3 protein: CASSIYPGTKGDEQYF
clone size: NA
D gene: TRBD2
V gene: TRBV19
J gene: TRBJ2-7

CDR3 DNA: TGCGCCAGCAGCTTCGGGACACCCTCTGGGGCCAACGTCCTGACTTTC
CDR3 protein: CASSFGTPSGANVLTF
clone size: NA
D gene: NA
V gene: TRBV5-1
J gene: TRBJ2-6

CDR3 DNA: TGTGCCAGCAAGCCGGACAGGGGTATGAACACTGAAGCTTTCTTT
CDR3 protein: CASKPDRGMNTEAFF
clone size: NA
D gene: TRBD1
V gene: TRBV25-1
J gene: TRBJ1-1

CDR3 DNA: TGTGCCAGCAGTAAGGGGGGGTGGACCTCCTACGAGCAGTACTTC
CDR3 protein: CASSKGGWTSYEQYF
clone size: NA
D gene: NA
V gene: TRBV27
J gene: TRBJ2-7

CDR3 DNA: TGCGCCAGCAGCCTGGGCCGTAGCTCCTACAATGAGCAGTTCTTC
CDR3 protein: CASSLGRSSYNEQFF
clone size: few
D gene: NA
V gene: TRBV4-1
J gene: TRBJ2-1

CDR3 DNA: TGCGCCAGCAGCCAAGACCCGGACAGATTGGCCTACGAGCAGTACTTC
CDR3 protein: CASSQDPDRLAYEQYF
clone size: NA
D gene: NA
V gene: TRBV4-1
J gene: TRBJ2-7

CDR3 DNA: TGTGCCAGCAGTTACTCCTCAGGGGCCCAGCATTTT
CDR3 protein: CASSYSSGAQHF
clone size: few
D gene: NA
V gene: TRBV6-6
J gene: TRBJ1-5

CDR3 DNA: TGCGCCAGCAGCAAGGAGAGCTCCTATAATTCACCCCTCCACTTT
CDR3 protein: CASSKESSYNSPLHF
clone size: NA
D gene: NA
V gene: TRBV5-1
J gene: TRBJ1-6

CDR3 DNA: TGTGCCAGCAGCCAATCGACAGTCTCCTACGAGCAGTACTTC
CDR3 protein: CASSQSTVSYEQYF
clone size: NA
D gene: NA
V gene: TRBV7-2
J gene: TRBJ2-7

CDR3 DNA: TGTGCCAGTAGGCCCCCGAGTGAGAATGAAGCTTTCTTT
CDR3 protein: CASRPPSENEAFF
clone size: NA
D gene: NA
V gene: TRBV19
J gene: TRBJ1-1

CDR3 DNA: TGCGCCAGCAGCCAGTCTTTAGAGGCGGTTGGAAGGGATACGCAGTATTTT
CDR3 protein: CASSQSLEAVGRDTQYF
clone size: NA
D gene: NA
V gene: TRBV4-3
J gene: TRBJ2-3

CDR3 DNA: TGTGCCAGCAGTTTGGGCAGGGTCACACGGACGGCGCAGTATTTT
CDR3 protein: CASSLGRVTRTAQYF
clone size: NA
D gene: NA
V gene: TRBV28
J gene: TRBJ2-3

CDR3 DNA: TGTGCCAGCAGCTTGGCCAGGGAGGGGGAGACCCAGTACTTC
CDR3 protein: CASSLAREGETQYF
clone size: once
D gene: TRBD2
V gene: TRBV5-5
J gene: TRBJ2-5

CDR3 DNA: TGTGCCAGCAGCTCACGGGTTCAGACTGAAGCTTTCTTT
CDR3 protein: CASSSRVQTEAFF
clone size: once
D gene: NA
V gene: TRBV7-2
J gene: TRBJ1-1

CDR3 DNA: TGTGCCAGCAGTGTCACAGACAGGGGCCGTGTTGAAGCTTTCTTT
CDR3 protein: CASSVTDRGRVEAFF
clone size: NA
D gene: TRBD1
V gene: TRBV2
J gene: TRBJ1-1

CDR3 DNA: TGTGCCAGCAGGTCAGGGGGGCGTAATGGGGCCAACGTCCTGACTTTC
CDR3 protein: CASRSGGRNGANVLTF
clone size: NA
D gene: NA
V gene: TRBV28
J gene: TRBJ2-6

CDR3 DNA: TGTGCCACCAGTGATTCGTCTAGCGGGGGCGGGAAGTTCTTC
CDR3 protein: CATSDSSSGGGKFF
clone size: NA
D gene: TRBD2
V gene: TRBV24-1
J gene: TRBJ2-1

CDR3 DNA: TGCGCCAGCAGCTTGGGGACAGTTTTCGGGGAGCTGTTTTTT
CDR3 protein: CASSLGTVFGELFF
clone size: NA
D gene: NA
V gene: TRBV5-1
J gene: TRBJ2-2

CDR3 DNA: TGTGCCAGCAGCCACGGACAGTCCTACGAGCAGTACTTC
CDR3 protein: CASSHGQSYEQYF
clone size: few
D gene: NA
V gene: TRBV11-3
J gene: TRBJ2-7

CDR3 DNA: TGTGCCAGCAGCGCCTACTACTATCAGACCCAGTACTTC
CDR3 protein: CASSAYYYQTQYF
clone size: once
D gene: NA
V gene: TRBV5-8
J gene: TRBJ2-5

CDR3 DNA: TGTGCCAGCAGCCCTCGCGGGGGGAACACTGAAGCTTTCTTT
CDR3 protein: CASSPRGGNTEAFF
clone size: NA
D gene: NA
V gene: TRBV7-9
J gene: TRBJ1-1

CDR3 DNA: TGTGCCAGCAGTGAAGGAGGACTAGCGGGGGGACGGGGGGAGACCCAGTACTTC
CDR3 protein: CASSEGGLAGGRGETQYF
clone size: NA
D gene: TRBD2
V gene: TRBV2
J gene: TRBJ2-5

CDR3 DNA: TGCAGCGTCCCCGAGCGGCGGGGGCTCCAGTATTTT
CDR3 protein: CSVPERRGLQYF
clone size: NA
D gene: NA
V gene: TRBV29-1
J gene: TRBJ2-3

CDR3 DNA: TGTGCCACCAGAGCGGGGGGGTCCTACAATGAGCAGTTCTTC
CDR3 protein: CATRAGGSYNEQFF
clone size: few
D gene: TRBD2
V gene: TRBV6-4
J gene: TRBJ2-1

CDR3 DNA: TGCGCCAGCAGCTTTAGCGGGGGGCACAATGAGCAGTTCTTC
CDR3 protein: CASSFSGGHNEQFF
clone size: NA
D gene: TRBD2
V gene: TRBV5-1
J gene: TRBJ2-1

CDR3 DNA: TGTGCCAGTAGTCCCGGGGGGAGAGGGAGAAGCAATCAGCCCCAGCATTTT
CDR3 protein: CASSPGGRGRSNQPQHF
clone size: NA
D gene: NA
V gene: TRBV19
J gene: TRBJ1-5

CDR3 DNA: TGTGCCAGCAGTCAGAAAACCAGGGAGCTGTTTTTT
CDR3 protein: CASSQKTRELFF
clone size: NA
D gene: NA
V gene: TRBV3-1/TRBV3-2
J gene: TRBJ2-2

CDR3 DNA: TGTGCCAGCAGCTTAAGTAGAGAGACCCAGTACTTC
CDR3 protein: CASSLSRETQYF
clone size: NA
D gene: NA
V gene: TRBV7-6
J gene: TRBJ2-5

CDR3 DNA: TGTGCCAGCAGCTACTGGACTAGCGCCTACAATGAGCAGTTCTTC
CDR3 protein: CASSYWTSAYNEQFF
clone size: NA
D gene: TRBD2
V gene: TRBV7-2
J gene: TRBJ2-1

CDR3 DNA: TGTGCCAGCAGTTTAGAAGCTAATCAGCCCCAGCATTTT
CDR3 protein: CASSLEANQPQHF
clone size: NA
D gene: NA
V gene: TRBV12-3/TRBV12-4
J gene: TRBJ1-5

CDR3 DNA: TGTGCCAGCAGTCCCGTTAGTAGTTGGGGGGACGAGCAGTACTTC
CDR3 protein: CASSPVSSWGDEQYF
clone size: NA
D gene: NA
V gene: TRBV6-5
J gene: TRBJ2-7

CDR3 DNA: TGCGCCAGCAGCCAAGATTCGGGACAGCGAAACTATGGCTACACCTTC
CDR3 protein: CASSQDSGQRNYGYTF
clone size: NA
D gene: TRBD1
V gene: TRBV4-3
J gene: TRBJ1-2

CDR3 DNA: TGTGCCAGCAGCCGACAAACGGGGGGCAATGAGCAGTTCTTC
CDR3 protein: CASSRQTGGNEQFF
clone size: NA
D gene: TRBD2
V gene: TRBV14
J gene: TRBJ2-1

CDR3 DNA: TGCGCCAGCAGCTTGACACTAGCGGGGAATGAGCAGTTCTTC
CDR3 protein: CASSLTLAGNEQFF
clone size: NA
D gene: TRBD2
V gene: TRBV5-1
J gene: TRBJ2-1

CDR3 DNA: TGTGCCAGCTCACCAGGCGGGCAGGGGTCGGACCAGCCCCAGCATTTT
CDR3 protein: CASSPGGQGSDQPQHF
clone size: few
D gene: NA
V gene: TRBV18
J gene: TRBJ1-5

CDR3 DNA: TGTGCCAGCAGTTTCCGGACAGGGGGCTACGAGCAGTACTTC
CDR3 protein: CASSFRTGGYEQYF
clone size: once
D gene: TRBD1
V gene: TRBV6-5
J gene: TRBJ2-7

CDR3 DNA: TGTGCCAGCAGCCAAGATCCAGGGGCCAGGGGCTATGGCTACACCTTC
CDR3 protein: CASSQDPGARGYGYTF
clone size: few
D gene: NA
V gene: TRBV3-1/TRBV3-2
J gene: TRBJ1-2

CDR3 DNA: TGCAGTGCCTTCGGAAACACCATATATTTT
CDR3 protein: CSAFGNTIYF
clone size: NA
D gene: NA
V gene: TRBV20-1
J gene: TRBJ1-3

CDR3 DNA: TGTGCCAGCAGCTTGTTCCGGGGTATGAACGAGCAGTACTTC
CDR3 protein: CASSLFRGMNEQYF
clone size: NA
D gene: NA
V gene: TRBV5-4
J gene: TRBJ2-7

CDR3 DNA: TGTGCCAGCAGTTTTCTATCCTCAGGGGGTGGTGAAAAACTGTTTTTT
CDR3 protein: CASSFLSSGGGEKLFF
clone size: NA
D gene: TRBD1
V gene: TRBV28
J gene: TRBJ1-4

CDR3 DNA: TGTGCCAGCAGCTTAGCCGCAGGGGTGAACACTGAAGCTTTCTTT
CDR3 protein: CASSLAAGVNTEAFF
clone size: NA
D gene: NA
V gene: TRBV7-9
J gene: TRBJ1-1